A selection of T cell receptor beta chains follows, all from one sample in a study of blood T cell repertoires in COVID-19. Generated by immunoSEQ multiplex PCR, the TCRdb table keeps only in-frame clones and is missing some. Found here are around 60,000 clones, more than 75% of them singletons; the top ten hold about 7.1%. The sample consisted of peripheral blood. The source is a man aged 55 to 69 with acute or convalescent COVID-19. CDR3s include the opening cysteine and the closing phenylalanine or tryptophan. D genes are given only for firm matches. Part of the rows lack a size; the others show once, few, many or a class for expanded clones.

CDR3 protein: CASSLSGQSNQPQHF; CDR3 DNA: TGTGCCAGCAGTTTATCGGGACAGAGCAATCAGCCCCAGCATTTT; V gene: TRBV27; J gene: TRBJ1-5; clone size: once; D gene: TRBD1; CDR3 length: 15
CDR3 protein: CASSRNSGGKEDTQYF; CDR3 DNA: TGTGCCAGCAGCCGAAATAGCGGGGGCAAGGAAGATACGCAGTATTTT; V gene: TRBV13; J gene: TRBJ2-3; clone size: few; D gene: TRBD2; CDR3 length: 16
CDR3 protein: CASRRGQSYEQYF; CDR3 DNA: TGTGCCAGCCGGCGGGGACAGAGCTACGAGCAGTACTTC; V gene: TRBV12-3/TRBV12-4; J gene: TRBJ2-7; clone size: -; D gene: -; CDR3 length: 13
CDR3 protein: CASSISQGRGNTIYF; CDR3 DNA: TGTGCCAGCTCAATTAGCCAGGGGCGCGGAAACACCATATATTTT; V gene: TRBV18; J gene: TRBJ1-3; clone size: -; D gene: -; CDR3 length: 15
CDR3 protein: CASSVGTSLGDTQYF; CDR3 DNA: TGTGCCAGCAGCGTCGGGACATCGTTGGGAGATACGCAGTATTTT; V gene: TRBV5-8; J gene: TRBJ2-3; clone size: -; D gene: -; CDR3 length: 15
CDR3 protein: CATSDLKGGETQYF; CDR3 DNA: TGTGCCACCAGTGATTTAAAAGGGGGAGAGACCCAGTACTTC; V gene: TRBV24-1; J gene: TRBJ2-5; clone size: few; D gene: -; CDR3 length: 14
CDR3 protein: CASRSTQPGSYEQYF; CDR3 DNA: TGTGCCAGTCGATCCACCCAACCGGGGTCCTACGAGCAGTACTTC; V gene: TRBV19; J gene: TRBJ2-7; clone size: -; D gene: -; CDR3 length: 15
CDR3 protein: CASSYSAWSQETQYF; CDR3 DNA: TGTGCCAGCAGTTACTCGGCGTGGAGCCAAGAGACCCAGTACTTC; V gene: TRBV6-2/TRBV6-3; J gene: TRBJ2-5; clone size: -; D gene: -; CDR3 length: 15
CDR3 protein: CASSLHGTGGSYNSPLHF; CDR3 DNA: TGTGCCAGCAGCTTGCACGGGACAGGGGGCTCCTATAATTCACCCCTCCACTTT; V gene: TRBV5-8; J gene: TRBJ1-6; clone size: -; D gene: TRBD1; CDR3 length: 18
CDR3 protein: CASSPITSGGIEQFF; CDR3 DNA: TGTGCCAGCAGCCCAATTACTAGCGGGGGCATTGAGCAGTTCTTC; V gene: TRBV7-9; J gene: TRBJ2-1; clone size: -; D gene: TRBD2; CDR3 length: 15